The present TCR beta chain was sequenced within a study of PD-L1 blockade in urothelial cancer. Study-wide background: At 3 weeks (second dose) and 6 weeks after starting treatment, blood was analyzed.

Germline V gene lookup returns CDR1 KGHSH and CDR2 LQKENI. The length of the CDR3 is 17 residues. V dropped 4 bases and J dropped 2; count of bases not matched to a gene: 13. The protocol was immunoSEQ multiplex PCR, while the TCRdb copy is restricted to in-frame clones and leaves out a portion. The data contain tens of thousands of clones, around 74% of them singletons. As for time point: pretreatment peripheral blood. Source: PBMCs, taken around atezolizumab (anti-PD-L1) treatment. The rearrangement links TRBV18 to TRBJ1-2; 7 nucleotides align to TRBD1. The source of this sequence is an older man with urothelial cancer. CDR3 region: CASSLLNPGTANYGYTF. Written as DNA, the CDR3 is TGTGCCAGCTCACTCTTAAACCCCGGGACAGCCAACTATGGCTACACCTTC.